Sequencing of this T cell receptor beta chain was carried out in a study of beta chain features in type 1 diabetes. Study outcomes and limitations: Across all four CD4+ subsets, people with type 1 diabetes showed modestly shorter TCRB CDR3s.

For this clone: Antigen specificity is unknown.

Based on CD45RO/CCR7/CD25/CD127/CD95/CD27, CD4+ regulatory, stem cell-like memory, naive and central memory cells were sorted. From germline, CDR1 is SGHRS and CDR2 YFSETQ. CDR3 size: 16 residues. The V end was cut by 0 bases, the J end by 3 bases, with 16 bases between. What was sequenced were expressed TCRB transcripts, since all of the isolated RNA had been reverse transcribed. The assay was immunoSEQ multiplex PCR, and TCRdb's table has in-frame clones only and misses some. The sample has 95,000 to 110,000 clones, about 26% seen once. The chain links TRBV5-1 to TRBJ2-7; possible D gene TRBD1, 8 bases. The sample taken for sequencing was central memory CD4+ T cells from blood. This TCR was sampled from a woman in her late teens or twenties with type 1 diabetes. Written as DNA, the CDR3 is TGCGCCAGCAGCTTGGACCCAGGGGGCGGGGGCTACGAGCAGTACTTC. Its translation is CASSLDPGGGGYEQYF.